Below are 9 T cell receptor beta chains sequenced from a single sample in a study of T-cell reconstitution after alpha-beta-depleted transplantation in children. Unique molecular identifiers were incorporated into the prepared TCRbeta library. In TCRdb, the PCR reads were re-called with MiXCR into one record per CDR3 protein. The table lists 450,000 to 600,000 distinct CDR3 sequences, approximately 13% of them singletons. The sequencing used PBMCs, mostly from graft donor cells, collected 360 days after TCRalphabeta/CD19-depleted stem cell transplant. Receptors originate from a male patient aged 10 to 17 who had a stem cell transplant for acute myeloid leukemia, so the T cells may come from the graft donor.

The genes are TRBV12-3 or TRBV12-4 and TRBJ2-7, with TRBD1 identical over 7 bases. V shed 8 bases, J shed 4 bases, and the junction held 14 bases outside the gene matches. The CDR3 has 15 amino acids. The CDR3 here is CASPPFRDSCYEQYF. The CDR3 DNA follows: TGTGCCAGCCCTCCCTTCCGGGACAGCTGTTACGAGCAGTACTTC.

The chain joins TRBV24-1 to TRBJ1-6; no definite D call. Germline V lookup: CDR1 KGHDR, CDR2 SFDVKD. Trimming shortened V by 9 bases and J by 4 bases, and 12 bases separated the two germline ends. The CDR3 is 14 amino acids. Here the CDR3 reads CATPRTPYNSPLHF. For the CDR3, the DNA is TGTGCCACCCCACGGACCCCATATAATTCACCCCTCCACTTT.

This clonotype was seen repeatedly, ten times or more. The V call is TRBV29-1, the J call TRBJ2-1; the D gene is possibly TRBD2 (6 bases). There are 16 residues in the CDR3. The ends were cut back, 3 bases at V and 3 bases at J, with 18 bases in the middle. The germline CDR1 and CDR2 sequences are SQVTM and ANQGSEA. The CDR3 bases are TGCAGCGTTGATGAGGGAGCTGGAGGGAGCTACAATGAGCAGTTCTTC. Amino acids: CSVDEGAGGSYNEQFF.

This clonotype showed up many times. This chain connects TRBV12-3 or TRBV12-4 to TRBJ2-1, with D maybe TRBD1 (6 bases). V was cut by 3 bases and J by 6 bases, with 15 bases left in between. The CDR3 length is 15 residues. CDR3 DNA sequence: TGTGCCAGCAGTTTGCGACAGGCCCTTGCCAATGAGCAGTTCTTC. Amino acids: CASSLRQALANEQFF.

The chain couples TRBV27 to TRBJ2-7; 12 positions agree with TRBD2. The trim removed 6 bases at V and 4 bases at J, leaving 10 bases unmatched. The CDR3 spans 16 residues. Germline lookup yields CDR1 MNHEY and CDR2 SMNVEV (reference sequence). CDR3 protein: CASSLILAGGPYEQYF. As DNA, the CDR3 is TGTGCCAGCAGCCTGATTCTAGCGGGAGGGCCGTACGAGCAGTACTTC.

This clonotype was counted only a few times. J is TRBJ2-2 and V is TRBV6-5; D is undetermined. V lost 1 base and J 5 bases, leaving 11 bases between the germline ends. This CDR3 is built from 15 residues. Germline assignment: CDR1 MNHEY and CDR2 SVGAGI. CDR3 bases: TGTGCCAGCAGTTACTTTTTTAGGAAAACCGGGGAGCTGTTTTTT. Translated: CASSYFFRKTGELFF.

This clonotype was counted ten times or more. The chain combines TRBV28 with TRBJ2-2; D remains ambiguous. Germline V gene lookup returns CDR1 MDHEN and CDR2 SYDVKM. V was shortened by 6 bases and J by 5 bases, with 13 bases between the two germline ends. The CDR3 runs to 14 residues. In DNA form, the CDR3 reads TGTGCCAGCAGGCACGCACTGAGTACCGGGGAGCTGTTTTTT. Translated, it gives CASRHALSTGELFF.

This clonotype was seen at least ten times. The chain carries TRBV20-1 and TRBJ2-1; no reliable D call. The CDR3 is 10 amino acids. Looked up from germline, CDR1 is DFQATT and CDR2 is SNEGSKA (reference sequence). V was cut by 6 bases and J by 13 bases, with 13 bases left in between. The CDR3 DNA sequence: TGCAGTGCCGATGGGTTACCACAGTTCTTC. Residues: CSADGLPQFF.

The rearrangement uses TRBV7-2 and TRBJ2-1; the match to TRBD2 covers 9 bases. This CDR3 region has 13 residues. Germline V gene data show CDR1 as SGHTA and CDR2 as FQGNSA. The V segment lost 4 bases and the J segment 11 bases; nucleotides outside the gene matches: 6. The CDR3 DNA reads as TGTGCCAGCAGCTCTAGCGGGACTAGCCAGCAGTTCTTC. It codes for CASSSSGTSQQFF. Drawing the rest from reference TRBV7-2 and TRBJ2-1, the complete variable domain is GAGVSQSPSNKVTEKGKDVELRCDPISGHTALYWYRQSLGQGLEFLIYFQGNSAPDKSGLPSDRFSAERTGGSVSTLTIQRTQQEDSAVYLCASSSSGTSQQFFGPGTRLTVL.